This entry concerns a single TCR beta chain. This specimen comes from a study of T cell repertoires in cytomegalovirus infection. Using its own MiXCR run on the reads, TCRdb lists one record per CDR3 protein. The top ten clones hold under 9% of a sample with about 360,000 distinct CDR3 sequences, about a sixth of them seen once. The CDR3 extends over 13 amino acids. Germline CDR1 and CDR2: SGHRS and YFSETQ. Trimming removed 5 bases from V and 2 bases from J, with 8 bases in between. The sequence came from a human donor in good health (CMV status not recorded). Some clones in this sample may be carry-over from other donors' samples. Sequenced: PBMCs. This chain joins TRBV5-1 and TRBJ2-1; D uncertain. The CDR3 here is CASRPDPYNEQFF. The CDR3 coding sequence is TGCGCCAGCAGACCGGACCCCTACAATGAGCAGTTCTTC.